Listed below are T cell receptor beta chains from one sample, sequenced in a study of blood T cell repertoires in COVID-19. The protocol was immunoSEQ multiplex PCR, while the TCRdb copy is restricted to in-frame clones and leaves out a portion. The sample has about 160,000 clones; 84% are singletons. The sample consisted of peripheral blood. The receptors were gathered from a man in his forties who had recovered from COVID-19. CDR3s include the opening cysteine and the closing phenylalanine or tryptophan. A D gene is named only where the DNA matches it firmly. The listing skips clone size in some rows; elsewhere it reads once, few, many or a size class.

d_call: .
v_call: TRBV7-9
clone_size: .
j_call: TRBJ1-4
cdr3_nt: TGTGCCAGCAGCCCTTCCGGGGTGGCCAAACTGTTTTTT
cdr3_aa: CASSPSGVAKLFF

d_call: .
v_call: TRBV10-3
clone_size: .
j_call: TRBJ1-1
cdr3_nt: TGTGCCACACGGCGTCAAGGGGCGAACACTGAAGCTTTCTTT
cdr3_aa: CATRRQGANTEAFF

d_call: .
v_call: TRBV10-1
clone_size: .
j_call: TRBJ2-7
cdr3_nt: TGCGCCAGCAGTGAGGGGTCAGGGGACCGATACCTCCCCTACGAGCAGTACTTC
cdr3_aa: CASSEGSGDRYLPYEQYF

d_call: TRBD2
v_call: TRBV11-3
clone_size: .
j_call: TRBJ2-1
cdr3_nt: TGTGCCAGCAGCCCTAGTAGCCTACTAGCGGGAGCCGACAATGAGCAGTTCTTC
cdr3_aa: CASSPSSLLAGADNEQFF

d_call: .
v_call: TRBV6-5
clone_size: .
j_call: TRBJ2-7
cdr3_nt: TGTGCCAGCAGTCCCCCAAGACAGGGAGGAGAGCAGTACTTC
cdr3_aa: CASSPPRQGGEQYF

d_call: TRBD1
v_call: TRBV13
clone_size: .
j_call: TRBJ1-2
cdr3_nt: TGTGCCAGCAGCTCGACAGGGAACTATGGCTACACCTTC
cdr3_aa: CASSSTGNYGYTF

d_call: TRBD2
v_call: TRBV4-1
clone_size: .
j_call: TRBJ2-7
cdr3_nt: TGCGCCAGCAGCCGGACCGGGACTAGCGGGGTATACGAGCAGTACTTC
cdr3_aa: CASSRTGTSGVYEQYF

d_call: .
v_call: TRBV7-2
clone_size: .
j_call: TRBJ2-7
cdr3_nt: TGTGCCAGCAGCTTAGCTGGGGCAGCTAGCTACGAGCAGTACTTC
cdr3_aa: CASSLAGAASYEQYF

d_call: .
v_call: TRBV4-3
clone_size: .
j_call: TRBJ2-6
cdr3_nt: TGCGCCAGCAGCCAAGGGCAGGGGTCTGGGGCCAACGTCCTGACTTTC
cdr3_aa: CASSQGQGSGANVLTF

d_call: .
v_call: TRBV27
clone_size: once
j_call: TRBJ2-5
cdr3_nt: TGTGCCAGCAGTGTCAGACAGACTTCCACCCAAGAGACCCAGTACTTC
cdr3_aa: CASSVRQTSTQETQYF

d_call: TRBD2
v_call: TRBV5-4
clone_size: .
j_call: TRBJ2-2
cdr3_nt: TGTGCCAGCAGCTTGGTACTAGCGGCGAACACCGGGGAGCTGTTTTTT
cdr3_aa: CASSLVLAANTGELFF

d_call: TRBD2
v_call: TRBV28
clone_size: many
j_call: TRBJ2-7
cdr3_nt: TGTGCCAGCAGTTCTCTAGCGGGAGGTTCCTACCCTCAGTACGAGCAGTACTTC
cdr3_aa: CASSSLAGGSYPQYEQYF

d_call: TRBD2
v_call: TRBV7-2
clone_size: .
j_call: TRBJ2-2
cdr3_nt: TGTGCCAGCAGCCCACGGCGGGGGTGGGACACCGGGGAGCTGTTTTTT
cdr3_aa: CASSPRRGWDTGELFF

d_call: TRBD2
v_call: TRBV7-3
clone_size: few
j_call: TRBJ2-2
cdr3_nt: TGTGCCAGCAGCTTTGAAGGACTAGCGGGAGCCACCGGGGAGCTGTTTTTT
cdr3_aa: CASSFEGLAGATGELFF

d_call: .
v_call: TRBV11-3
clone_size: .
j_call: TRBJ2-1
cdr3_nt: TGTGCCAGCAGCCAGACGGGTAGCGATGAGCAGTTCTTC
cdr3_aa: CASSQTGSDEQFF

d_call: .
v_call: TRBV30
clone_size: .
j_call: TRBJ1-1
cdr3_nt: TGTGCCTGGAGTAAGGACAGTGGCCACACTGAAGCTTTCTTT
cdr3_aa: CAWSKDSGHTEAFF

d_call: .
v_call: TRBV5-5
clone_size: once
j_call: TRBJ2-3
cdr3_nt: TGTGCCAGCAGCTTGGACGGGGATACGCAGTATTTT
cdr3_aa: CASSLDGDTQYF

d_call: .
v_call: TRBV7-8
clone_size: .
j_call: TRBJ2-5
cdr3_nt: TGTGCCAGCAGCTCGAAGACTTACAGGGTTCGTTACGGGACCCAGTACTTC
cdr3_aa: CASSSKTYRVRYGTQYF

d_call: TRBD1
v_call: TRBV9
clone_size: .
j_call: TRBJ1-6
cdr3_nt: TGTGCCAGCAGCGCAGGGGACAGGAGCGTCTCACCCCTCCACTTT
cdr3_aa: CASSAGDRSVSPLHF

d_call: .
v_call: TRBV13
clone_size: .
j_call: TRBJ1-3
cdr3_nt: TGTGCCAGCAGCGCGGACCTAGGGGTTGGAAACACCATATATTTT
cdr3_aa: CASSADLGVGNTIYF

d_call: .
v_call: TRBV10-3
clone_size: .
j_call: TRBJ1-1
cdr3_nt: TGTGCCATCTCGGGGATGAGCAACACTGAAGCTTTCTTT
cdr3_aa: CAISGMSNTEAFF

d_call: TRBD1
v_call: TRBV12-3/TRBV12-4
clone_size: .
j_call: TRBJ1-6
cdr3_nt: TGTGCCAGCAGTTTGGGACAGGGTCACCCAATCCACTTT
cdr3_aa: CASSLGQGHPIHF

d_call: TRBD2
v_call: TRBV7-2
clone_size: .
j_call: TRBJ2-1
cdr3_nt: TGTGCCAGCAGCACTAGCGGGAGTAATGAGCAGTTCTTC
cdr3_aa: CASSTSGSNEQFF

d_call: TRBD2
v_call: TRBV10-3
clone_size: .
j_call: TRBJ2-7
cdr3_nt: TGTGCCTCCCGACTAGCTCTCCCGGGGTACGAGCAGTACTTC
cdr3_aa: CASRLALPGYEQYF

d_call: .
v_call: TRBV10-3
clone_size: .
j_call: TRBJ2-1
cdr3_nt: TGTGCCATCAGGACATTTGTACAGGCCGGGAATGAGCAGTTCTTC
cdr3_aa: CAIRTFVQAGNEQFF

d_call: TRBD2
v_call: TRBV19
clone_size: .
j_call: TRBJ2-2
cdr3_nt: TGTGCCAGTAGTACCCTAGCGGGAGGGAACACCGGGGAGCTGTTTTTT
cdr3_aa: CASSTLAGGNTGELFF

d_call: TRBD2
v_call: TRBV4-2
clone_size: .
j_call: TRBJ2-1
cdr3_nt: TGTGCCAGCAGCCAAGATCCAACCCGACTAGCGCGAGACAATGAGCAGTTCTTC
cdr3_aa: CASSQDPTRLARDNEQFF

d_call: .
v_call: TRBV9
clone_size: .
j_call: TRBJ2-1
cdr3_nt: TGTGCCAGCAGCGTAGTTAGCTTCGGGGTAAGGTCCTACAATGAGCAGTTCTTC
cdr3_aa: CASSVVSFGVRSYNEQFF

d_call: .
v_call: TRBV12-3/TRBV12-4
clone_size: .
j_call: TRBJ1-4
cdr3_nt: TGTGCCAGCAAAAGACAGGCGACTGAAAAACTGTTTTTT
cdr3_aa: CASKRQATEKLFF

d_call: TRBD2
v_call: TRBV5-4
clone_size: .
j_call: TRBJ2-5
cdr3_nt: TGTGCCAGCAGCCCGGGGGGAGCGGGAGGGGAGACCCAGTACTTC
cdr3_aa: CASSPGGAGGETQYF

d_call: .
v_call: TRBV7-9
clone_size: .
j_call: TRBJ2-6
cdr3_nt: TGTGCCAGCAGTTTCTTTTGGGACACCTCTTACTCTGGGGCCAACGTCCTGACTTTC
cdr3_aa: CASSFFWDTSYSGANVLTF

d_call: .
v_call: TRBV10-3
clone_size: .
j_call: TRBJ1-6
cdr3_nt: TGTGCCATCAGTCAGAAATATAATTCACCCCTCCACTTT
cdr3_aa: CAISQKYNSPLHF

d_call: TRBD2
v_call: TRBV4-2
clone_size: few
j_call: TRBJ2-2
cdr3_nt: TGTGCCAGCAGCCGAGAAACTAGCGGGGGGGCCTCCGGGGAGCTGTTTTTT
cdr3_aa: CASSRETSGGASGELFF

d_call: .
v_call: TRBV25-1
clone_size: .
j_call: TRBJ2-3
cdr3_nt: TGTGCCAGCAGTGAATGGGTAGGGGGTCATACGCAGTATTTT
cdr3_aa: CASSEWVGGHTQYF

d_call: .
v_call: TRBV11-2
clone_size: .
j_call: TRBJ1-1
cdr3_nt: TGTGCCAGCAGCTTAGTGTTCTGGAGTACCGCTGAAGCTTTCTTT
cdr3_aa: CASSLVFWSTAEAFF

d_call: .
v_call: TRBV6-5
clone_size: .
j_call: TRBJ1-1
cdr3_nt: TGTGCCAGCAGTTACTATGACAATTTAAACACTGAAGCTTTCTTT
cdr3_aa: CASSYYDNLNTEAFF

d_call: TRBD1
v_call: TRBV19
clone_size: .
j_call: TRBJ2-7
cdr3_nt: TGTGCCTCTAACCCCAAAACCGGGACAGTCGACTCCTACGAGCAGTACTTC
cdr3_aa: CASNPKTGTVDSYEQYF

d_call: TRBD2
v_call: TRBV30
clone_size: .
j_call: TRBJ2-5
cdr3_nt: TGTGCCTGCCCCCGGGAGCGGGGTGGGGAGACCCAGTACTTC
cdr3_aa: CACPRERGGETQYF

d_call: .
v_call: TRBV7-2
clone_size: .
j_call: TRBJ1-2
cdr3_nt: TGTGCCAGCAGGTCAACGGGTAACTATGGCTACACCTTC
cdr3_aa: CASRSTGNYGYTF

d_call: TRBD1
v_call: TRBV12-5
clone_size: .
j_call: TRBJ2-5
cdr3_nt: TGTGCTAGTGGACCTGGGACAGCAGTAACCCAGTACTTC
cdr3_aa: CASGPGTAVTQYF

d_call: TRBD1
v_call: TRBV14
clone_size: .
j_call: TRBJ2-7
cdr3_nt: TGTGCCAGCAGCCTACAGGGGGAGTTTGACGAGCAGTACTTC
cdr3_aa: CASSLQGEFDEQYF

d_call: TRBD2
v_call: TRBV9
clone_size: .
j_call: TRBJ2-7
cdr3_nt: TGTGCCAGCAGCCCAAGCGGGGGGGCGGTAGAGCAGTACTTC
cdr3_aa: CASSPSGGAVEQYF

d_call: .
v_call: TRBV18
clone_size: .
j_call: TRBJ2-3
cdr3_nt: TGTGCCAGCTCCCCTCGGAGGGTCCCCAGCACAGATACGCAGTATTTT
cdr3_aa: CASSPRRVPSTDTQYF

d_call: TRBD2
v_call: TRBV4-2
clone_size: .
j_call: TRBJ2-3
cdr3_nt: TGTGCCAGCAGCCAAGATGCAGCGGGGGCCGCGTATTTT
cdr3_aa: CASSQDAAGAAYF

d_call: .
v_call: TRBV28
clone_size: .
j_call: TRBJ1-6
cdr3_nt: TGTGCCAGCAGTTTCGAGAGCTCCTATAATTCACCCCTCCACTTT
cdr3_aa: CASSFESSYNSPLHF

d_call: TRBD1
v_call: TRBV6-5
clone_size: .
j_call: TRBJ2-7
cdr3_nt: TGTGCCAGCGCCTCTGCGGGGACAGGGTCAAACGAGCAGTACTTC
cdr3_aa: CASASAGTGSNEQYF

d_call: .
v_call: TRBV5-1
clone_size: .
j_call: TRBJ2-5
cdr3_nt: TGCGCCAGCTGGTCGGGGGAGACCCAGTACTTC
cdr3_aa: CASWSGETQYF